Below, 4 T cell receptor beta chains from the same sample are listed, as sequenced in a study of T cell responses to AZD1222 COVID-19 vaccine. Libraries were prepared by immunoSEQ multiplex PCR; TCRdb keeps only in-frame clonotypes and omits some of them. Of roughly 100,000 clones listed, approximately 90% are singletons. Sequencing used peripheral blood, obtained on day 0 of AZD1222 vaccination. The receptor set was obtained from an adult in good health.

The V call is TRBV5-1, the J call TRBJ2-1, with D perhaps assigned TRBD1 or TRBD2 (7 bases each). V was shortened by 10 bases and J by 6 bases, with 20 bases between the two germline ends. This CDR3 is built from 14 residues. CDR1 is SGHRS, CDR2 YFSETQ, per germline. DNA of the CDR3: TGCGCCCCAGGGGGGGGACGCAGGGTCAATGAGCAGTTCTTC. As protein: CAPGGGRRVNEQFF.

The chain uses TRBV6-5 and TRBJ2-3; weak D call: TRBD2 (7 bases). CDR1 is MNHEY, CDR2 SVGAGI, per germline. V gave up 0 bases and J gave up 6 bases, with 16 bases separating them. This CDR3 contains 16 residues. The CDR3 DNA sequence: TGTGCCAGCAGTTACTCCGGGGGGCTCCGGACGGATACGCAGTATTTT. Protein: CASSYSGGLRTDTQYF.

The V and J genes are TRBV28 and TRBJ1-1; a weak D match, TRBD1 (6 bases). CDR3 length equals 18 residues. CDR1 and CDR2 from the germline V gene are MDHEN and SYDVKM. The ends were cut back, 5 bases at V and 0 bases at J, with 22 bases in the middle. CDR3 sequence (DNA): TGTGCCAGCAGTACCCCCCGGGACACCGACCTCCTGAACACTGAAGCTTTCTTT. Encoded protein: CASSTPRDTDLLNTEAFF.

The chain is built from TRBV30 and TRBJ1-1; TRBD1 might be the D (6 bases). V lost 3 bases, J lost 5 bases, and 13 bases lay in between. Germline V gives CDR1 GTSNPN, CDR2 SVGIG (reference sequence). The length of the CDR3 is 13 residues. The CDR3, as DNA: TGTGCCTGGAGGCCACAGGGAATTACTGAAGCTTTCTTT. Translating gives CAWRPQGITEAFF. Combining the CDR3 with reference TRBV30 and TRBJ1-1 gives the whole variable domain SQTIHQWPATLVQPVGSPLSLECTVEGTSNPNLYWYRQAAGRGLQLLFYSVGIGQISSEVPQNLSASRPQDRQFILSSKKLLLSDSGFYLCAWRPQGITEAFFGQGTRLTVV.